A selection of T cell receptor beta chains follows, all from one sample in a study of response to subunit inactivated influenza vaccine. One entry per CDR3 protein, called by TCRdb with MiXCR from the RT-PCR reads. The repertoire holds fewer than 600,000 distinct CDR3 sequences, with about 7.2% as singletons. Sequencing was performed on PBMCs from blood, taken approximately 25 months after vaccination. These receptors were collected from a man between 50 and 69 years old who received an inactivated influenza vaccine. Both conserved end residues are part of each CDR3. A D gene is named only where the DNA matches it firmly. Clone size is shown for a subset of rows, as once, few, many or a class of expanded clone.

J gene: TRBJ2-3
V gene: TRBV18
clone size: few
D gene: NA
CDR3 DNA: TGTGCCAGCTCCCACAGGGAGCTAATCACAGATACGCAGTATTTT
CDR3 protein: CASSHRELITDTQYF

J gene: TRBJ2-7
V gene: TRBV24-1
clone size: NA
D gene: TRBD1
CDR3 DNA: TGTGCCACCAGTCAGGGGGCGCGCGAGCAGCACTTC
CDR3 protein: CATSQGAREQHF

J gene: TRBJ2-5
V gene: TRBV4-3
clone size: NA
D gene: NA
CDR3 DNA: TGCGCCAGCCCTAGCGAAAGGGTTGAGACCCAGTACTTC
CDR3 protein: CASPSERVETQYF

J gene: TRBJ2-7
V gene: TRBV3-1
clone size: few
D gene: TRBD1
CDR3 DNA: TGTGCCAGCAGCGCCGGGACAGGGAGTCGCGAGCAGTACTTC
CDR3 protein: CASSAGTGSREQYF

J gene: TRBJ2-1
V gene: TRBV7-8
clone size: few
D gene: TRBD2
CDR3 DNA: TGTGCCAGCAGCTTACGTTCGTCTAGCGGGAGGTCGGAATTCTTC
CDR3 protein: CASSLRSSSGRSEFF

J gene: TRBJ2-2
V gene: TRBV6-1
clone size: many
D gene: NA
CDR3 DNA: TGTGCCAGCGGGCTAAGGAACACCGGGGAGCTGTTTTTT
CDR3 protein: CASGLRNTGELFF

J gene: TRBJ2-1
V gene: TRBV5-1
clone size: few
D gene: NA
CDR3 DNA: TGCGCCAGCAGCCACAGGGACGGGGGCAATGAGCAGTTCTTC
CDR3 protein: CASSHRDGGNEQFF

J gene: TRBJ2-5
V gene: TRBV18
clone size: few
D gene: NA
CDR3 DNA: TGTGCCAGCTCACCACCGGGGAGATCCCAAGAGACCCAGTACTTC
CDR3 protein: CASSPPGRSQETQYF

J gene: TRBJ2-1
V gene: TRBV29-1
clone size: few
D gene: NA
CDR3 DNA: TGCAGCGTTCCGGGACCTTGGGGTGAGCAGTTCTTC
CDR3 protein: CSVPGPWGEQFF

J gene: TRBJ2-7
V gene: TRBV3-1
clone size: few
D gene: NA
CDR3 DNA: TGTGCCAGCACCCGTCATGGGGATCGGCAGTACTTC
CDR3 protein: CASTRHGDRQYF

J gene: TRBJ2-4
V gene: TRBV5-1
clone size: NA
D gene: NA
CDR3 DNA: TGCGCCAGCAGCTTGGACCGTCGAATAGCCAAAAACATTCAGTACTTC
CDR3 protein: CASSLDRRIAKNIQYF

J gene: TRBJ2-7
V gene: TRBV20-1
clone size: few
D gene: TRBD2
CDR3 DNA: TGCAGTGCTCGAAAAAGGACTAGCAACCCCTACGAGCAGTACTTC
CDR3 protein: CSARKRTSNPYEQYF

J gene: TRBJ2-7
V gene: TRBV7-2
clone size: NA
D gene: TRBD2
CDR3 DNA: TGTGCCAGCAGCCCAGGGACTAGCGGGAGGGCTGGGTACGAGCAGTACTTC
CDR3 protein: CASSPGTSGRAGYEQYF

J gene: TRBJ1-1
V gene: TRBV3-1
clone size: NA
D gene: NA
CDR3 DNA: TGTGCCAGCAGCCAGACCCTTAGGGGTGCTGAAGCTTTCTTT
CDR3 protein: CASSQTLRGAEAFF

J gene: TRBJ2-6
V gene: TRBV20-1
clone size: many
D gene: NA
CDR3 DNA: TGCAGTGTCCCAGTATCTGGGGCCAACGTCCTGACTTTC
CDR3 protein: CSVPVSGANVLTF

J gene: TRBJ2-3
V gene: TRBV15
clone size: NA
D gene: NA
CDR3 DNA: TGTGCCACCAGCAGAGCGAGCACCCGCACAGATACGCAGTATTTT
CDR3 protein: CATSRASTRTDTQYF

J gene: TRBJ2-1
V gene: TRBV6-2/TRBV6-3
clone size: NA
D gene: NA
CDR3 DNA: TGTGCCAGTACGGGGGGCCGTTACAATGAGCAGTTCTTC
CDR3 protein: CASTGGRYNEQFF

J gene: TRBJ1-5
V gene: TRBV12-3/TRBV12-4
clone size: many
D gene: NA
CDR3 DNA: TGTGCCAGCAGCTACAGGGTCCAGCCCCAGCATTTT
CDR3 protein: CASSYRVQPQHF

J gene: TRBJ1-6
V gene: TRBV19
clone size: once
D gene: NA
CDR3 DNA: TGTGCCAGTAGTATAGGAGGATCACCCCTCCACTTT
CDR3 protein: CASSIGGSPLHF

J gene: TRBJ2-7
V gene: TRBV10-2
clone size: NA
D gene: TRBD2
CDR3 DNA: TGCGCCAGCAGTGACCGAAGCGGGGGGGAAATCTACGAGCAGTACTTC
CDR3 protein: CASSDRSGGEIYEQYF

J gene: TRBJ1-3
V gene: TRBV4-3
clone size: few
D gene: NA
CDR3 DNA: TGCGCCAGCAGCCCCCAGCCAGGGAATGGAAACACCATATATTTT
CDR3 protein: CASSPQPGNGNTIYF

J gene: TRBJ2-2
V gene: TRBV9
clone size: few
D gene: TRBD2
CDR3 DNA: TGTGCCAGCAGCGTAGCAACGGGGCTAGCGGGAGTCGCGAACACCGGGGAGCTGTTTTTT
CDR3 protein: CASSVATGLAGVANTGELFF

J gene: TRBJ2-7
V gene: TRBV20-1
clone size: few
D gene: NA
CDR3 DNA: TGCAGTGCTCGAACCCTGGGGGGTGTCAGTTACGAGCAGTACTTC
CDR3 protein: CSARTLGGVSYEQYF

J gene: TRBJ2-7
V gene: TRBV20-1
clone size: many
D gene: NA
CDR3 DNA: TGCAGTGCTAGAGATCTCATGGGCCCTTACGAGCAGTACTTC
CDR3 protein: CSARDLMGPYEQYF

J gene: TRBJ1-2
V gene: TRBV24-1
clone size: few
D gene: NA
CDR3 DNA: TGTGCCACCAGTTCAGGGACCTATGGCTACACCTTC
CDR3 protein: CATSSGTYGYTF

J gene: TRBJ1-6
V gene: TRBV25-1
clone size: few
D gene: NA
CDR3 DNA: TGTGCCAGCAGTGAACCCGGGTACGTCTCACCCCTCCACTTT
CDR3 protein: CASSEPGYVSPLHF

J gene: TRBJ2-1
V gene: TRBV5-1
clone size: NA
D gene: NA
CDR3 DNA: TGCGCCAGCAGCGGGGCGGGGGCCTTCTACAATGAGCAGTTCTTC
CDR3 protein: CASSGAGAFYNEQFF

J gene: TRBJ2-2
V gene: TRBV7-2
clone size: few
D gene: NA
CDR3 DNA: TGTGCCAGCAGCGAACACGGGCCCGGGGAGCTGTTTTTT
CDR3 protein: CASSEHGPGELFF

J gene: TRBJ1-2
V gene: TRBV28
clone size: few
D gene: NA
CDR3 DNA: TGTGCCAGCAGTTTGGGTATGGGCTACACCTTC
CDR3 protein: CASSLGMGYTF

J gene: TRBJ2-1
V gene: TRBV7-7
clone size: few
D gene: TRBD1
CDR3 DNA: TGTGCTAGCAGCTCCGACAGGGGAGGCAATGAGCAGTTCTTC
CDR3 protein: CASSSDRGGNEQFF

J gene: TRBJ1-1
V gene: TRBV29-1
clone size: few
D gene: NA
CDR3 DNA: TGCAGCGTTGAGAGGAACACTGAAGCTTTCTTT
CDR3 protein: CSVERNTEAFF

J gene: TRBJ2-5
V gene: TRBV4-3
clone size: many
D gene: NA
CDR3 DNA: TGCGCCAGCAGCCGGGAGACAGATTACCAAGAGACCCAGTACTTC
CDR3 protein: CASSRETDYQETQYF

J gene: TRBJ2-3
V gene: TRBV7-8
clone size: few
D gene: NA
CDR3 DNA: TGTGCCAGCAGCTTAGATTTCTGGCGGGGCACAGATACGCAGTATTTT
CDR3 protein: CASSLDFWRGTDTQYF

J gene: TRBJ2-5
V gene: TRBV7-2
clone size: many
D gene: TRBD2
CDR3 DNA: TGTGCCAGCAGCTTAGACGGCGGGAGCGTGGCGGAGACCCAGTACTTC
CDR3 protein: CASSLDGGSVAETQYF

J gene: TRBJ2-3
V gene: TRBV12-3/TRBV12-4
clone size: many
D gene: TRBD2
CDR3 DNA: TGTGCCAGCAGTTCAGGACTAGCGGACCCGTATTTT
CDR3 protein: CASSSGLADPYF

J gene: TRBJ2-5
V gene: TRBV24-1
clone size: NA
D gene: NA
CDR3 DNA: TGTGCCACCAGTGATATAGGGTACCAAGAGACCCAGTACTTC
CDR3 protein: CATSDIGYQETQYF

J gene: TRBJ2-5
V gene: TRBV28
clone size: many
D gene: NA
CDR3 DNA: TGTGCCACCTCATGGGGAGGAGAGACCCAGTACTTC
CDR3 protein: CATSWGGETQYF

J gene: TRBJ2-6
V gene: TRBV24-1
clone size: few
D gene: TRBD1
CDR3 DNA: TGTGCCACCAGTGATTCGACAGGGTCTGGGGCCAACGTCCTGACTTTC
CDR3 protein: CATSDSTGSGANVLTF

J gene: TRBJ1-1
V gene: TRBV7-2
clone size: NA
D gene: TRBD1
CDR3 DNA: TGTGCCAGCAGCTATACATCGATCCGGGACAGCACTGAAGCTTTCTTT
CDR3 protein: CASSYTSIRDSTEAFF

J gene: TRBJ2-7
V gene: TRBV7-8
clone size: NA
D gene: TRBD2
CDR3 DNA: TGTGCCAGCAGCTCCAGACTAGCGGCGCCCTACGAGCAGTACTTC
CDR3 protein: CASSSRLAAPYEQYF

J gene: TRBJ1-1
V gene: TRBV5-1
clone size: NA
D gene: NA
CDR3 DNA: TGCGCCAGCAGCTTGGTCCAAGGGTCCACTGAAGCTTTCTTT
CDR3 protein: CASSLVQGSTEAFF

J gene: TRBJ1-3
V gene: TRBV6-6
clone size: NA
D gene: TRBD1
CDR3 DNA: TGTGCCAGCAGCCCGACAGGGAGCAACACCATATATTTT
CDR3 protein: CASSPTGSNTIYF

J gene: TRBJ2-1
V gene: TRBV5-1
clone size: NA
D gene: TRBD1
CDR3 DNA: TGCGCCAGCAGCTCCAGACAGGGACCCTACAATGAGCAGTTCTTC
CDR3 protein: CASSSRQGPYNEQFF

J gene: TRBJ2-7
V gene: TRBV15
clone size: many
D gene: TRBD2
CDR3 DNA: TGTGCCACCAGCAGAGATCTAGCGGGGGGCTACGAGCAGTACTTC
CDR3 protein: CATSRDLAGGYEQYF

J gene: TRBJ2-2
V gene: TRBV20-1
clone size: NA
D gene: NA
CDR3 DNA: TGCAGTGCTACTCCCGTCCTGGGCGGAGGATATGGGGCCGGGGAGCTGTTTTTT
CDR3 protein: CSATPVLGGGYGAGELFF

J gene: TRBJ2-7
V gene: TRBV2
clone size: few
D gene: TRBD1
CDR3 DNA: TGTGCCAGCAGTGGGACAGGGGGTTTCTACGAGCAGTACTTC
CDR3 protein: CASSGTGGFYEQYF

J gene: TRBJ2-1
V gene: TRBV5-4
clone size: few
D gene: NA
CDR3 DNA: TGTGCCAGCAGCTTGGGGGACGTTAACAATGAGCAGTTCTTC
CDR3 protein: CASSLGDVNNEQFF

J gene: TRBJ1-1
V gene: TRBV6-5
clone size: NA
D gene: NA
CDR3 DNA: TGTGCCAGCAGTTACGGCAGGGTTAATACTGAAGCTTTCTTT
CDR3 protein: CASSYGRVNTEAFF

J gene: TRBJ2-7
V gene: TRBV6-5
clone size: NA
D gene: NA
CDR3 DNA: TGTGCCAGCAGTTACGCCGGGGACGGACCTGGCTACGAGCAGTACTTC
CDR3 protein: CASSYAGDGPGYEQYF

J gene: TRBJ2-2
V gene: TRBV12-3/TRBV12-4
clone size: NA
D gene: TRBD1
CDR3 DNA: TGTGCCAGCAGTCTAAAGGGACAGGGTGACACCGGGGAGCTGTTTTTT
CDR3 protein: CASSLKGQGDTGELFF

J gene: TRBJ2-6
V gene: TRBV7-2
clone size: few
D gene: TRBD1
CDR3 DNA: TGTGCCAGCAGCCGAGCGACAGGGGCTGGGGCCAACGTCCTGACTTTC
CDR3 protein: CASSRATGAGANVLTF